Here is one T cell receptor (beta chain) with its context. Its antigen is not known. The data were taken from a study of cytomegalovirus exposure and HLA in healthy donors. Study context: According to later analysis, the same platform produced the 120 validation and some 680 first-cohort repertoires.

General study findings and limits: There were three CMV-associated chains whose specificity for CMV antigens was confirmed in vitro. Rare TCR sequences predominated, though certain public TCRs were found in many donors. The authors enumerated 150 to 200 TCR beta chains as linked to cytomegalovirus.

The germline V gene encodes CDR1 MDHEN and CDR2 SYDVKM. The CDR3 length is 14 residues. Trimming stripped 2 bases from V and 11 bases from J, with 18 bases between. Sequencing was performed with immunoSEQ multiplex PCR; in TCRdb, only in-frame clones are kept and a portion is missing. The sample holds 260,000 or so clones, around 91% seen once. The chain employs TRBV28 and TRBJ1-2, with D possibly matching TRBD1 (5 bases). Sequences were obtained from PBMCs. The clonotype was recovered from a woman younger than 45 in good health and CMV-seronegative. The CDR3 loop is CASSLRGPVNMYTF. CDR3 nucleotide sequence: TGTGCCAGCAGTTTACGGGGACCCGTCAATATGTACACCTTC.